These T cell receptor beta chains were read from a single sample in a study of shared clonotypes between healthy human individuals. Method: immunoSEQ multiplex PCR; TCRdb's copy keeps in-frame clones and lacks some. Of about 95,000 clones in the sample, under 70% are singletons; the top ten hold less than 50%. The sequencing sample was made of memory CD8+ T cells sorted from blood. The origin of the receptors is a man between 25 and 39 years old in good health. Both conserved end residues are trimmed from each CDR3. The D gene is left open where the match is weak.

CDR3aa	d_gene	v_gene	j_gene
ASSETQGGYGYT	-	TRBV2	TRBJ1-2
ASSDGTNTGELF	-	TRBV6-4	TRBJ2-2
ASRTGFGRTNTGELF	-	TRBV25-1	TRBJ2-2
ASRPRGTEATYEQY	-	TRBV7-6	TRBJ2-7
ASSDSYSTGELF	-	TRBV6-4	TRBJ2-2
ASSSGTLYEQY	-	TRBV28	TRBJ2-7
ASSPGFGGESGNTIY	-	TRBV9	TRBJ1-3
ASTFRGPHNEQF	-	TRBV6-5	TRBJ2-1
ASSESGGGALNYEQY	-	TRBV25-1	TRBJ2-7
ASSDISYEQY	-	TRBV28	TRBJ2-7
ASSLQGHYEQY	-	TRBV5-1	TRBJ2-7
ASSSERQGFKY	TRBD1	TRBV11-3	TRBJ2-7
ASSPDFWSLDNEQF	-	TRBV27	TRBJ2-1
ASSPGTGASNEQF	TRBD1	TRBV2	TRBJ2-1
ASSKWTRTDTQY	-	TRBV5-6	TRBJ2-3
ASSLVAYNEQF	-	TRBV11-2	TRBJ2-1
ASSVGLVEF	TRBD2	TRBV2	TRBJ2-1
ASLRGQGAYEQY	TRBD1	TRBV7-8	TRBJ2-7
ASSLRYDYNEQF	-	TRBV11-2	TRBJ2-1
ASSLSAGDRAYEQY	TRBD1	TRBV27	TRBJ2-7
ASSLGFSSAEAF	-	TRBV5-1	TRBJ1-1
ASSVEEGAEGELF	-	TRBV9	TRBJ2-2
ASSSPGSVEQF	-	TRBV7-2	TRBJ2-1
ASRPGLSTDTQY	-	TRBV10-1	TRBJ2-3
ASSYSSGNEQF	TRBD2	TRBV6-6	TRBJ2-1
ASSPRPTTGSYEQY	TRBD1	TRBV11-2	TRBJ2-7
ASSLAVSSYNEQF	-	TRBV7-2	TRBJ2-1
ASSDSGDSQTEAF	TRBD1	TRBV6-4	TRBJ1-1
ASSADGYEQY	-	TRBV6-1	TRBJ2-7
ASSLAGLRDFYNEQF	-	TRBV5-1	TRBJ2-1
ASRSGTSGYEQY	-	TRBV10-2	TRBJ2-7
ASSQGLEGYNEQF	-	TRBV4-2	TRBJ2-1
ASSPGPGLAGGLCTDTQY	-	TRBV21-1	TRBJ2-3
ASCEGSSNTEAF	-	TRBV27	TRBJ1-1
SVQGNYGYT	-	TRBV29-1	TRBJ1-2
ASSAGGSAGNTIY	-	TRBV5-6	TRBJ1-3
ASSIEPNFYGYT	-	TRBV19	TRBJ1-2
ASSAHGSYEQY	-	TRBV9	TRBJ2-7
ASSQDTEAF	-	TRBV6-6	TRBJ1-1
AIRPDRGNPKAYGYT	TRBD1	TRBV10-3	TRBJ1-2
ASSLANLGSYEQY	-	TRBV7-2	TRBJ2-7
AISDGAPYEQY	-	TRBV10-3	TRBJ2-7
ASGLGVRGEQY	-	TRBV27	TRBJ2-7
ASSLSDSFNTGELF	-	TRBV27	TRBJ2-2
ASSLRQGLAETQY	-	TRBV27	TRBJ2-5
ASKRTGSGNQPQH	-	TRBV19	TRBJ1-5
ASGPSDEQY	-	TRBV7-2	TRBJ2-7
ASSEKTGGMGYGYT	TRBD1	TRBV2	TRBJ1-2
ASRSGTATGNTIY	TRBD1	TRBV27	TRBJ1-3
ASNRGGTLTEAF	-	TRBV27	TRBJ1-1
ASSGLNRSNYGYT	-	TRBV2	TRBJ1-2
ASSDYLTGELF	-	TRBV11-3	TRBJ2-2
ASSLASAGIINEQF	TRBD2	TRBV5-1	TRBJ2-1
ASRSQGATNEKLF	TRBD1	TRBV28	TRBJ1-4
ASSLSSDTQY	-	TRBV5-1	TRBJ2-3
ASSQDRYSNQPQH	-	TRBV4-3	TRBJ1-5
ASSRSDRGGYEQY	TRBD1	TRBV6-5	TRBJ2-7